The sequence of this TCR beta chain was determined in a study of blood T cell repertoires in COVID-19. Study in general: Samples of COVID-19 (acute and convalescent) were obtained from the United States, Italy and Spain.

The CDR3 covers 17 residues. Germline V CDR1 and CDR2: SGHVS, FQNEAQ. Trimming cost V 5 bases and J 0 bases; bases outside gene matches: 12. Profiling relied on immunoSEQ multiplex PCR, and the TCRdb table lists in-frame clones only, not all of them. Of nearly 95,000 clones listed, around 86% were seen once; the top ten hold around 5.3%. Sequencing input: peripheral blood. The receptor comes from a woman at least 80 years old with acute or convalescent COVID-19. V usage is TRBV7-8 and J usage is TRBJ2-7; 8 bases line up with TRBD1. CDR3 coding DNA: TGTGCCAGCAGCCCCACGTTCCGGACAGGGTCCTCCTACGAGCAGTACTTC. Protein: CASSPTFRTGSSYEQYF.